The T cell receptor (beta chain) under discussion was sequenced for a study of regulatory T cells in long-lasting Graves disease. About the study: Graves' patients diagnosed newly had used antithyroid drugs under 3 months. Study-wide results and caveats: Investigators studied peripheral blood only, not thyroid tissue.

Relying on iRepertoire HTBI primers and Arm-PCR of CDR3 regions, the team built TCR beta libraries. One entry per CDR3 protein, called by TCRdb with MiXCR from the multiplex PCR reads. The repertoire holds some 340,000 distinct CDR3 sequences, with roughly 10% as singletons. A few counts support this clonotype. Its antigen is currently unknown. CDR1 is ENHRY and CDR2 is SYGVKD in the germline V gene. The ends were cut back, 5 bases at V and 4 bases at J, with 13 bases in the middle. CDR3 size: 14 residues. Time point meaning: newly diagnosed GD, antithyroid drugs for less than 3 months. There was RNA extracted from PBMCs, and the TCR library was made from it. About 9.1 milliliters of peripheral blood went into EDTA tubes. A further study also used this sample, focusing on T cells in Graves' hyperthyroidism and ophthalmopathy.

This sequence was found in a woman younger than 35 with Graves disease. The chain carries TRBV10-3 and TRBJ2-3; tentatively, D is TRBD2 (7 bases). Sequenced material: peripheral blood mononuclear cells (PBMCs), taken at new diagnosis, from a patient treated with antithyroid drugs. CDR3 in DNA: TGTGCCATCAGTTTACAGGGAGGGGCAGATACGCAGTATTTT. This codes for CAISLQGGADTQYF.